The 5 T cell receptor beta chains below come from one sample, sequenced in a study of fetal regulatory T cell absence and autoimmunity. Libraries were prepared by immunoSEQ multiplex PCR; TCRdb keeps only in-frame clonotypes and omits some of them. The repertoire holds approximately 49,000 clones, with about four fifths as singletons. Input material: cord blood. These receptors were obtained from a newborn boy with IPEX syndrome.

The chain employs TRBV19 and TRBJ2-7; 10 nucleotides agree with TRBD1. Germline loops: CDR1 LNHDA, CDR2 SQIVND (reference sequence). The CDR3 has 15 amino acids. V lost 5 bases and J lost 4; bases outside the gene matches: 8. The CDR3 bases are TGTGCCAGTAGTCCCTCGACAGGGGGCGGGTACGAGCAGTACTTC. Its protein is CASSPSTGGGYEQYF.

Written as DNA, the CDR3 is TGTGCCAGCAGTGAAGATCGGCAGGGCGCCTATTCACCCCTCCACTTT. Translated: CASSEDRQGAYSPLHF. The V call is TRBV6-1, the J call TRBJ1-6, with TRBD1 as a possible D gene (5 bases). The CDR3 length is 16 residues. Germline CDR1 is MNHNS and CDR2 is SASEGT. The V gene lost 1 base and the J gene lost 8 bases, with 15 bases spanning the gap.

J is TRBJ1-1 and V is TRBV13; D remains ambiguous. The CDR3 runs 16 residues. The V and J ends lost 7 bases and 1 base respectively, with 19 bases between them. Germline values: CDR1 PRHDT, CDR2 FYEKMQ (reference sequence). The CDR3 bases are TGTGCCAGCAAGCCGCTCCCTCTTACACCGAACACTGAAGCTTTCTTT. It specifies CASKPLPLTPNTEAFF.

The chain links TRBV6-5 to TRBJ2-7; D gene ambiguous. The CDR3 consists of 13 residues. Trimming removed 8 bases from V and 6 bases from J, with 17 bases in between. Germline V gives CDR1 MNHEY, CDR2 SVGAGI. The CDR3 protein is CASYRTSPLEQYF. For the CDR3, the DNA is TGTGCCAGCTATCGGACCTCTCCCCTCGAGCAGTACTTC.

The rearrangement links TRBV30 to TRBJ1-6; D unclear. This CDR3 is 13 amino acids long. Germline CDR1 and CDR2: GTSNPN and SVGIG (reference sequence). With 5 bases removed from V and 7 bases from J, the gap between germline ends came to 12 bases. CDR3 coding DNA: TGTGCCTGGGAAGGCACAGCCAATTCACCCCTCCACTTT. It specifies CAWEGTANSPLHF.